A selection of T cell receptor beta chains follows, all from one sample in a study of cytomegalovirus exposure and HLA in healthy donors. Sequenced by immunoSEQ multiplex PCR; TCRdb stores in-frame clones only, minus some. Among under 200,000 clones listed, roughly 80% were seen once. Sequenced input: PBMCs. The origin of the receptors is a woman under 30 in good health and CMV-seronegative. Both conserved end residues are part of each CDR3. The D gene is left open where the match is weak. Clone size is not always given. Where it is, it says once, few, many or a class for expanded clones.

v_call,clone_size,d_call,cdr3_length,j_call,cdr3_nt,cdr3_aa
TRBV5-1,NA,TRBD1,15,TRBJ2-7,TGCGCCAGCAGCTCAACCGGGACAGTACCCTACGAGCAGTACTTC,CASSSTGTVPYEQYF
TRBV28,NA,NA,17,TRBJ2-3,TGTGCCAGCAGTTTATCTGGAGCGCACACTAGCACAGATACGCAGTATTTT,CASSLSGAHTSTDTQYF
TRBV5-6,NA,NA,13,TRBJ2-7,TGTGCCAGCAGCTTGAGCTCGGGCTACGAGCAGTACTTC,CASSLSSGYEQYF
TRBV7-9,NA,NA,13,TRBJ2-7,TGTGCCAGCAGCACTGGACTTTCTTACGAGCAGTACTTC,CASSTGLSYEQYF
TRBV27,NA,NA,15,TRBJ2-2,TGTGCCAGCAGTTTACGAGGGTTTAACACCGGGGAGCTGTTTTTT,CASSLRGFNTGELFF
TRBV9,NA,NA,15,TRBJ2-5,TGTGCCAGCAGCGTAGATGGGTGGGGCCTAGAGACCCAGTACTTC,CASSVDGWGLETQYF
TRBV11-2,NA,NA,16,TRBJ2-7,TGTGCCAGCAGCTTAGCTCCCTCCAGCGATACCTACGAGCAGTACTTC,CASSLAPSSDTYEQYF
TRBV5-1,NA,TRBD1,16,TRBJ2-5,TGCGCCAGCAGCTCCAACCCGACAGGGGGCCAAGAGACCCAGTACTTC,CASSSNPTGGQETQYF
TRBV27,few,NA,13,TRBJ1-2,TGTGCCAGCAGTTTCGGGGGGGGCTATGGCTACACCTTC,CASSFGGGYGYTF
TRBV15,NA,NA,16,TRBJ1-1,TGTGCCGCTAATTCTGAACGGTTCGGAGCGAACACTGAAGCTTTCTTT,CAANSERFGANTEAFF
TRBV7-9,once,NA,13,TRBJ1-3,TGTGCCAGCAGCTTAGACTATGGAAACACCATATATTTT,CASSLDYGNTIYF
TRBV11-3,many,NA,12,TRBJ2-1,TGTGCCAGCAGCATTCGTGAGAATGAGCAGTTCTTC,CASSIRENEQFF
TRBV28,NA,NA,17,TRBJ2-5,TGTGCCAGCAGTTCACTTTACCCACGGACAGACAAAGAGACCCAGTACTTC,CASSSLYPRTDKETQYF
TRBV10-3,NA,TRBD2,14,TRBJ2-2,TGTGCCATCTGCCCTAGCGGGAGGACCGGGGAGCTGTTTTTT,CAICPSGRTGELFF
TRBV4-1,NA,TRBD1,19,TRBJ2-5,TGCGCCAGCAGCCAATTTTTTGTCAGGACAGGGGAGTTCCAAGAGACCCAGTACTTC,CASSQFFVRTGEFQETQYF
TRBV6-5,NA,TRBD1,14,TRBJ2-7,TGTGCCAGCCCCACGGGGGACAGGGGATACGAGCAGTACTTC,CASPTGDRGYEQYF
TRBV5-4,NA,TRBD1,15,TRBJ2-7,TGTGCCAGCAGGCGTGGACAGGCGGCCTCCTACGAGCAGTACTTC,CASRRGQAASYEQYF
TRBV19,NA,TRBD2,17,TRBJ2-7,TGTGCCAGTAGTACCCTGACTAGCGGGAGGGCCTCGTACGAGCAGTACTTC,CASSTLTSGRASYEQYF
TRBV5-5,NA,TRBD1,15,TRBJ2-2,TGTGCCAGCAGCAGGACAGGGGGTAGCACCGGGGAGCTGTTTTTT,CASSRTGGSTGELFF
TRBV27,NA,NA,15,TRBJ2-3,TGTGCCAGCAGTTTAGGAGGCAGACACACAGATACGCAGTATTTT,CASSLGGRHTDTQYF
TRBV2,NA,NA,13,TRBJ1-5,TGTGCCAGCAGTTCCCTCCGCGGTCAGCCCCAGCATTTT,CASSSLRGQPQHF
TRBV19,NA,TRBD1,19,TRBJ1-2,TGTGCCAGTACCATGCCCTGGGACAGGGGTATCCTACGTCATGGTGGCTACACCTTC,CASTMPWDRGILRHGGYTF
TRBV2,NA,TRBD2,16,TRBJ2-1,TGTGCCAGCAGTGCTAGCGGGAGGAGAATCTACAATGAGCAGTTCTTC,CASSASGRRIYNEQFF
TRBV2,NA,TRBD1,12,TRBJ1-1,TGTGCCAGGGGACAGCCGAACACTGAAGCTTTCTTT,CARGQPNTEAFF
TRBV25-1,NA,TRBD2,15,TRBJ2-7,TGTGCCAGCAGTGATAACGGGAGGGCCAGAGGCGAGCAGTACTTC,CASSDNGRARGEQYF
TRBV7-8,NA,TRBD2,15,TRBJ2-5,TGTGCCAGCAGGGGACTAGCGGGAGACCTGGAGACCCAGTACTTC,CASRGLAGDLETQYF
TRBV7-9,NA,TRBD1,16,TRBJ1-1,TGTGCCAGCAGCCCCTGGGACAGGGGACAAGACACTGAAGCTTTCTTT,CASSPWDRGQDTEAFF